The following is a TCR beta chain sequence with its context. Its specificity is not known. The data were produced by immunoSEQ multiplex PCR, yet TCRdb's version contains in-frame clones alone and is incomplete. Among approximately 140,000 clones listed, roughly nine tenths were seen once. These data come from a study of cytomegalovirus exposure and HLA in healthy donors. Whole-study findings and limits: Listed as cytomegalovirus-associated were 150 to 200 TCR beta chains.

From germline, CDR1 is SGHRS and CDR2 YFSETQ. The V end lost 1 base, the J end lost 5 bases, and 10 bases lay between the germline ends. The CDR3 length is 14 residues. V is TRBV5-1 and J is TRBJ2-1; D is perhaps TRBD2 (6 bases). Sequenced input: PBMCs. The clonotype originates from a man aged 18 to 30 in good health and CMV-seronegative. The CDR3 protein is CASSLIAGNNEQFF. DNA for the CDR3: TGCGCCAGCAGCTTGATCGCGGGGAACAATGAGCAGTTCTTC.